Listed below are T cell receptor beta chains from one sample, sequenced in a study of blood T cells in healthy people across ages. MiXCR, run by TCRdb on the 5' RACE reads, gives a single entry per CDR3 protein. The data contain 1.5 million to 2 million distinct CDR3 sequences, around 48% of them singletons. The sample was blood. All receptors come from a woman in her thirties or forties in good health. CDR3s include the opening cysteine and the closing phenylalanine or tryptophan. D genes are given only for firm matches. Clone size is shown for a subset of rows, as once, few, many or a class of expanded clone.

J gene | V gene | clone size | D gene | CDR3 DNA | CDR3 protein
TRBJ2-3 | TRBV6-5 | NA | NA | TGTGCCAGCAGTTACTCGACGGCTAGCGCAGATACGCAGTATTTT | CASSYSTASADTQYF
TRBJ2-1 | TRBV2 | NA | TRBD1 | TGTGCCAGCAGTGATTGGGACAGGGGACCCAATGAGCAGTTCTTC | CASSDWDRGPNEQFF
TRBJ2-7 | TRBV3-1 | once | NA | TGTGCCAGCAGCCAAGATCATGGGGGACCTAGCTCCTACGAGCAGTACTTC | CASSQDHGGPSSYEQYF
TRBJ2-3 | TRBV12-3/TRBV12-4 | few | TRBD1 | TGTGCCAGCACCCCCGGGACAGGGACAGATACGCAGTATTTT | CASTPGTGTDTQYF
TRBJ2-5 | TRBV14 | few | NA | TGTGCCAGCAGCCCAGGGGAAAGGGAGACCCAGTACTTC | CASSPGERETQYF
TRBJ2-1 | TRBV5-1 | NA | TRBD2 | TGCGCCAGCGGAATAACTAGCGGGTTTATGAATGAGCAGTTCTTC | CASGITSGFMNEQFF
TRBJ1-1 | TRBV7-9 | once | TRBD1 | TGTGCCAGCAGCTTAGTCCCAGGGGGCGAGACGAACACTGAAGCTTTCTTT | CASSLVPGGETNTEAFF
TRBJ2-4 | TRBV12-3/TRBV12-4 | few | NA | TGTGCCAGCAGTTTAGGTGGGCAGGGACCGGCCAAAAACATTCAGTACTTC | CASSLGGQGPAKNIQYF
TRBJ1-2 | TRBV20-1 | NA | TRBD1 | TGCAGTGCTAGAGTAATGGACAGGGTCTATGGCTACACCTTC | CSARVMDRVYGYTF
TRBJ2-1 | TRBV2 | few | NA | TGTGCCAGCAGTGTCAGCGATACCCCCACGCAGTTCTTC | CASSVSDTPTQFF
TRBJ1-6 | TRBV7-9 | NA | TRBD1 | TGTGCCAGCAGCGCTTGGACAGGGGGCGGCTCGGATTCACCCCTCCACTTT | CASSAWTGGGSDSPLHF
TRBJ2-3 | TRBV9 | NA | NA | TGTGCCAGCAGCGTACCTCGGCGGGGGCAATTCACAGATACGCAGTATTTT | CASSVPRRGQFTDTQYF
TRBJ2-1 | TRBV29-1 | few | NA | TGCAGCGTTGGGGGCCCGTTAGTAGGGATCTACAATGAGCAGTTCTTC | CSVGGPLVGIYNEQFF
TRBJ2-3 | TRBV6-2/TRBV6-3 | once | TRBD1 | TGTGCCAGCACTCCGGGAGGACAGGGGGGGACAGATACGCAGTATTTT | CASTPGGQGGTDTQYF
TRBJ1-2 | TRBV5-1 | NA | TRBD1 | TGCGCCAGCAGCTATACAGGGGTTGATGGCTACACCTTC | CASSYTGVDGYTF